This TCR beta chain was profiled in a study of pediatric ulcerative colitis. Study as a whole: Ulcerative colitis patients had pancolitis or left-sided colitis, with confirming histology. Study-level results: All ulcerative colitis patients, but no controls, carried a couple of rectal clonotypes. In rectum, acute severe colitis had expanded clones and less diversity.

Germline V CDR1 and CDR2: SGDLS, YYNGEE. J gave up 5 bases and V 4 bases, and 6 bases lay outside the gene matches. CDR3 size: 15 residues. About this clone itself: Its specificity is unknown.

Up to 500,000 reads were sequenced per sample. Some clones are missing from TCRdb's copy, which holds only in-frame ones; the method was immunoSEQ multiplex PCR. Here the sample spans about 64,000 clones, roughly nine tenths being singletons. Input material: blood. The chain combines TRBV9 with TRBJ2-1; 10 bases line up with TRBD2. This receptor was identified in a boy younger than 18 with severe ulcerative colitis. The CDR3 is CASSSPGTSDNEQFF. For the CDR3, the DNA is TGTGCCAGCAGCTCCCCCGGGACTAGCGACAATGAGCAGTTCTTC.